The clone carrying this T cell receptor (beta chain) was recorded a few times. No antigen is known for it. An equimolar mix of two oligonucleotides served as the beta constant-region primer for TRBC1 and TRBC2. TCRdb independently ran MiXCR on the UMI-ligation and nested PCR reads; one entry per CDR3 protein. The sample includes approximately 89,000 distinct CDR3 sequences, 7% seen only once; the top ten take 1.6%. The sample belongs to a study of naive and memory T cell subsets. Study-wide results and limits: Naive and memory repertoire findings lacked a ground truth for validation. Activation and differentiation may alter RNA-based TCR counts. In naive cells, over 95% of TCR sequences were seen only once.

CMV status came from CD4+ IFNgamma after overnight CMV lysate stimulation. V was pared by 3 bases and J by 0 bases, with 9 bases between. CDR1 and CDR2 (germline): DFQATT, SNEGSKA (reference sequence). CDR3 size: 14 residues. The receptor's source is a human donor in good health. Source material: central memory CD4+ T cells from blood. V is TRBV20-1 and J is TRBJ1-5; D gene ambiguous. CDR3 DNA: TGCAGTGCTAGGGGCCCCGCTAGCAATCAGCCCCAGCATTTT. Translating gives CSARGPASNQPQHF.